The 19 T cell receptor beta chains below were found in one sample sequenced in a study of T cells after yellow fever vaccination. TCRdb reprocessed the 5' RACE reads via MiXCR and lists one record per CDR3 protein. The sample carries 30,000 or so distinct CDR3 sequences, less than 8.5% recorded once. Here the sequenced sample was PBMCs, either bulk or a sorted T-cell subset (CD4+, CD8+, memory, or dextramer-sorted; not recorded which), taken on the day of the first yellow fever vaccination. These receptors were taken from a young man who received the YFV17D yellow fever vaccine.

By proportion, this clonotype is medium-sized (0.01 to 0.1%). CDR3 loop: CSPRDRRSYEQYF. The CDR3 bases are TGCAGCCCTCGGGACAGGAGATCCTACGAGCAGTACTTC. This chain joins TRBV20-1 and TRBJ2-7; 8 bases align to TRBD1. The length of the CDR3 is 13 residues. Germline V gene lookup returns CDR1 DFQATT and CDR2 SNEGSKA (reference sequence).

This clonotype was seen at least ten times. The genes are TRBV5-4 and TRBJ2-7; 11 nucleotides match TRBD2. The CDR3 consists of 16 residues. Germline V gene lookup returns CDR1 SGHNT and CDR2 YYREEE (reference sequence). V shed 4 bases and J 0 bases; nucleotides not matched to a gene: 6. CDR3 residues: CASSASSGGISYEQYF. As DNA, the CDR3 is TGTGCCAGCAGCGCCTCTAGCGGGGGGATCTCCTACGAGCAGTACTTC. The full variable domain, in which reference TRBV5-4 and TRBJ2-7 provide the parts outside the CDR3, is ETGVTQSPTHLIKTRGQQVTLRCSSQSGHNTVSWYQQALGQGPQFIFQYYREEENGRGNFPPRFSGLQFPNYSSELNVNALELDDSALYLCASSASSGGISYEQYFGPGTRLTVT.

About this clonotype itself: Just one base apart from a much larger clone, this may be a read error. The chain couples TRBV19 to TRBJ2-3; possibly TRBD2 for D (5 bases). This CDR3 region has 14 residues. Germline-derived CDR1 and CDR2 are LNHDA and SQIVND (reference sequence). Between the trimmed V and J ends, which lost 10 bases and 5 bases, there was a span of 19 bases. CDR3 sequence reads: CATKRELFGDTQYF. CDR3 DNA sequence: TGTGCCACCAAGAGGGAGCTTTTTGGAGATACGCAGTATTTT.

The V and J genes are TRBV19 and TRBJ2-1; 11 bases agree with TRBD2. In germline, CDR1 is LNHDA, CDR2 SQIVND (reference sequence). With 0 bases clipped from V and 6 bases from J, the junction kept 4 bases outside the gene matches. The CDR3 covers 16 residues. The CDR3 loop reads CASSIDRLAGGNEQFF. The CDR3, as DNA: TGTGCCAGTAGTATAGATCGTCTAGCGGGGGGCAATGAGCAGTTCTTC.

This clonotype showed up many times. Compared with germline, one end of the junction differs, possibly owing to a read error. The chain links TRBV6-5 to TRBJ1-4, with 7 bases identical to TRBD1. The CDR3 covers 18 residues. Germline V gene data show CDR1 as MNHEY and CDR2 as SVGAGI. DNA of the CDR3: TGTGCCAGCAGTCACTCCCTACAGGGGACAGCAACTAATGAAAAACTGTTTTTT. Translating gives CASSHSLQGTATNEKLFF.

This clonotype was recorded many times. The chain uses TRBV12-3 or TRBV12-4 and TRBJ2-2, with 7 bases identical to TRBD2. The J segment lost 3 bases and the V segment lost 10 bases, leaving 8 bases of the junction unmatched. The CDR3 covers 14 residues. CDR3 sequence reads: CATSGGLYTGELFF. In DNA form, the CDR3 reads TGTGCCACCTCGGGGGGACTTTACACCGGGGAGCTGTTTTTT.

This rearrangement joins TRBV11-2 to TRBJ1-5; a possible D gene is TRBD1 (6 bases). The V gene lost 4 bases and the J gene lost 3 bases, with 13 bases spanning the gap. Looked up from germline, CDR1 is SGHAT and CDR2 is FQNNGV. There are 15 residues in the CDR3. The CDR3 DNA reads as TGTGCCAGCAGCTCGTCTTCAGGGGTCAATCAGCCCCAGCATTTT. Residues: CASSSSSGVNQPQHF.

This clonotype was found a few times. CDR3 sequence (DNA): TGTGCCAGCTCACCATCGGTAGCTAACTATGGCTACACCTTC. Translation gives CASSPSVANYGYTF. This chain links TRBV18 with TRBJ1-2; D gene ambiguous. CDR1 KGHSH and CDR2 LQKENI come from the germline V gene. Trimming shortened V by 2 bases and J by 0 bases, and 7 bases separated the two germline ends. The CDR3 loop spans 14 amino acids.

This clonotype was found many times. The chain uses TRBV7-6 and TRBJ1-5; no definite D call. The CDR3 is made up of 12 amino acids. Between the trimmed V and J ends, which lost 2 bases and 7 bases, there was a span of 6 bases. Germline V gene data show CDR1 as SGHVS and CDR2 as FNYEAQ. CDR3 loop: CASSLWRQPQHF. The DNA for the CDR3 is TGTGCCAGCAGCTTATGGAGGCAGCCCCAGCATTTT.

In its sample, this clonotype was seen many times. The chain links TRBV20-1 to TRBJ2-1; TRBD2 agrees at 8 bases. Germline CDR1 and CDR2: DFQATT and SNEGSKA (reference sequence). The CDR3 covers 12 residues. Losses at the gene ends were 8 bases for V and 3 bases for J; bases not matched to a gene: 3. The CDR3 sequence: CSPGGGYNEQFF. The CDR3 nucleotides read TGCAGTCCCGGGGGGGGCTACAATGAGCAGTTCTTC.

In its sample, this clonotype was seen a few times. V is TRBV7-2 and J is TRBJ1-5; 10 positions agree with TRBD1. Germline CDR1 is SGHTA and CDR2 is FQGNSA. J was trimmed by 6 bases and V by 6 bases; bases with no gene match: 5. This CDR3 has 14 amino acids. CDR3 sequence: CASSSGTGVQPQHF. CDR3 bases: TGTGCCAGCAGTTCCGGGACAGGGGTTCAGCCCCAGCATTTT. The full variable domain, its missing parts supplied by reference TRBV7-2 and TRBJ1-5, is GAGVSQSPSNKVTEKGKDVELRCDPISGHTALYWYRQSLGQGLEFLIYFQGNSAPDKSGLPSDRFSAERTGGSVSTLTIQRTQQEDSAVYLCASSSGTGVQPQHFGDGTRLSIL.

This clonotype was seen many times. This rearrangement joins TRBV12-3 or TRBV12-4 to TRBJ2-4; TRBD1 might be the D (6 bases). CDR3 length equals 13 residues. Trimming stripped 8 bases from V and 0 bases from J, with 8 bases between. The CDR3 reads CASRTAAKNIQYF. In DNA, the CDR3 is TGTGCCAGCCGGACAGCAGCCAAAAACATTCAGTACTTC.

This clonotype was observed many times. V and J are TRBV7-2 and TRBJ2-3; D may be TRBD2 (5 bases). Trimming removed 3 bases at V and 5 bases at J, with 12 bases between. The CDR3 has 14 residues. Germline CDR1 and CDR2: SGHTA and FQGNSA. CDR3 in DNA: TGTGCCAGCAGCTTTTCGGGGAGAGGAGATACGCAGTATTTT. It codes for CASSFSGRGDTQYF.

This clonotype was counted ten times or more. The V gene is TRBV7-2, the J gene TRBJ2-6, with D uncertain. The germline V gene encodes CDR1 SGHTA and CDR2 FQGNSA. With 2 bases removed from V and 2 bases from J, the gap between germline ends came to 10 bases. This CDR3 is built from 16 residues. The CDR3 region is CASSLSRVAGANVLTF. CDR3 in DNA: TGTGCCAGCAGCTTATCTAGAGTCGCTGGGGCCAACGTCCTGACTTTC.

This clonotype was recorded many times. The V call is TRBV20-1, the J call TRBJ1-2; 11 bases fit TRBD1. The CDR3 loop spans 14 amino acids. Germline lookup yields CDR1 DFQATT and CDR2 SNEGSKA (reference sequence). After removal of 6 bases from V and 9 bases from J, the junction contained 12 bases not matched to a gene. The CDR3 DNA is TGCAGTGCCCTTACCGGGACAGGGGGGAGAAGCTACACCTTC. Residues: CSALTGTGGRSYTF.

This clonotype came up many times. This sequence joins TRBV6-4 and TRBJ2-3; TRBD2 aligns across 10 bases. Germline loops: CDR1 MRHNA, CDR2 SNTAGT. V was clipped by 3 bases and J by 3 bases; unmatched bases: 3. The CDR3 runs 15 residues. CDR3 in amino acids: CASSDEAGGTDTQYF. CDR3 in DNA: TGTGCCAGCAGTGATGAAGCGGGGGGGACAGATACGCAGTATTTT.

This clonotype was observed at least ten times. The chain couples TRBV5-1 to TRBJ2-3, with TRBD2 matching over 8 bases. V dropped 1 base and J dropped 3; count of bases not matched to a gene: 4. Germline assignment: CDR1 SGHRS and CDR2 YFSETQ. The CDR3 loop spans 15 amino acids. CDR3 nucleotide sequence: TGCGCCAGCAGCTTGTCCGGGGGGGGGACAGATACGCAGTATTTT. Its protein product is CASSLSGGGTDTQYF.

This clonotype was counted only a few times. The CDR3 loop reads CASSLERGGQETQYF. CDR3 coding DNA: TGCGCCAGCAGCTTGGAACGGGGGGGCCAAGAGACCCAGTACTTC. This chain links TRBV5-1 with TRBJ2-5, with 8 bases lining up with TRBD2. Germline lookup yields CDR1 SGHRS and CDR2 YFSETQ. With V trimmed by 0 bases and J by 1 base, 2 bases remained unmatched. The CDR3 covers 15 residues.

The table lists this clonotype with many counts. The V and J genes are TRBV2 and TRBJ2-5; 8 bases fit TRBD2. This CDR3 spans 13 amino acids. The junction had 2 bases not matched to a gene; V was cut back by 7 bases and J by 1 base. Germline lookup yields CDR1 SNHLY and CDR2 FYNNEI. CDR3 sequence: CASTRGGQETQYF. The CDR3 DNA is TGTGCCAGCACACGGGGGGGCCAAGAGACCCAGTACTTC.